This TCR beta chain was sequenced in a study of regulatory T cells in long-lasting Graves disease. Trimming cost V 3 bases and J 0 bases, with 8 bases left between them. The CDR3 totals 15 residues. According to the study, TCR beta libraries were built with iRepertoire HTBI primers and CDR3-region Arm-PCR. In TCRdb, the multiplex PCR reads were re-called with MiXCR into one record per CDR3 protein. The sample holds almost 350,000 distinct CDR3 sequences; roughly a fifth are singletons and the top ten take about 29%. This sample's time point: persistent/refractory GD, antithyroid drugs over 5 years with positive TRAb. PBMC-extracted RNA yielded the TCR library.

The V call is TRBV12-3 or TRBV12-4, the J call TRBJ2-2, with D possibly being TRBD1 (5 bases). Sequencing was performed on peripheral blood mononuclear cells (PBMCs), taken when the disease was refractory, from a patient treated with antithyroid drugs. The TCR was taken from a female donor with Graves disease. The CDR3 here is CASSFWTTNTGELFF. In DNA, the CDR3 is TGTGCCAGCAGTTTTTGGACAACGAACACCGGGGAGCTGTTTTTT.